This TCR beta chain was sequenced in a study of OX40 agonist ivuxolimab in advanced cancers. Study in general: Clinicians treated patients with ivuxolimab, an agonistic anti-OX40 (CD134) antibody. Every 2 weeks, patients received ivuxolimab intravenously, dosed at 0.01 to 10 mg/kg. Melanoma, hepatocellular carcinoma, head and neck or renal cell cancer occurred in dose-escalation patients.

In the case of this clone: The antigen remains undetermined.

This CDR3 is 12 amino acids long. Germline CDR1 is SGHDT and CDR2 is YYEEEE. V was cut by 3 bases and J by 8 bases, with 11 bases left in between. General study findings and limits: Among the lowest levels of clonal expansion were found in partial responders at 0.1-3.0 mg/kg.

Repertoires were generated with immunoSEQ multiplex PCR, while TCRdb's copy carries only in-frame clones and drops some. The table records roughly 60,000 clones, about 85% of them present only once. The specimen comprised CD4+ or CD8+ T cells sorted from blood, sampled in a trial of the OX40 agonist ivuxolimab. The chain recombines TRBV5-6 with TRBJ1-2; D is uncertain. The sequence came from an adult with an advanced solid tumor such as melanoma, head and neck, liver or kidney cancer. In DNA form, the CDR3 reads TGTGCCAGCAGCTCGGACGGAGGGGGCTACACCTTC. This encodes CASSSDGGGYTF.